This T cell receptor beta chain was observed in a study of cytomegalovirus exposure and HLA in healthy donors. Turning to the study itself: From HLA-typed donors, an early data release held roughly 80 million unique TCRs.

A note on this clone: Its antigen is not known.

The PCR made use of 60 Vbeta and 13 Jbeta primers. Sequencing was performed with immunoSEQ multiplex PCR; in TCRdb, only in-frame clones are kept and a portion is missing. The table includes nearly 110,000 clones, 60% to 80% detected once. Notes on the study in general: Researchers reported in a later analysis that a missense DCLRE1C variant was tied to TCR beta V- and J-gene trimming. Fewer N-insertions than the roughly 700-donor mean were reportedly shown by an Asian-associated ancestry cluster in a later analysis.

This CDR3 region has 17 residues. Germline lookup yields CDR1 KGHSH and CDR2 LQKENI. The germline V and J ends were trimmed by 2 bases and 5 bases, with 19 bases remaining between them. The sequence was collected from a man younger than 30 in good health and CMV-seronegative. The V call is TRBV18, the J call TRBJ2-1, with D possibly matching TRBD1 (6 bases). Sample: PBMCs. As DNA, the CDR3 is TGTGCCAGCTCACCAGATCGGAGGAACAGGGACAACAATGAGCAGTTCTTC. Translation: CASSPDRRNRDNNEQFF.